A selection of T cell receptor beta chains follows, all from one sample in a study of T-cell memory formation after mild COVID-19. TCRdb analysed the 5' RACE reads with MiXCR anew, one entry per CDR3 protein. This table holds about 560,000 distinct CDR3 sequences, about 18% found once. The sample taken for sequencing was PBMCs or a T cell subset sorted from them (not recorded which). The receptor source for this set is an adult woman who had mild COVID-19 (a few samples of this study predate the infection). Cell type and time point are not known. CDR3s include the opening cysteine and the closing phenylalanine or tryptophan. The D gene is left open where the match is weak. The size field is filled for only some rows; it gives once, few, many or a size class.

j_gene: TRBJ2-5; abundance: .; v_gene: TRBV20-1; d_gene: TRBD2; CDR3nt: TGCAGTGCTAGAGTAGCGGGAGAGACCCAGTACTTC; CDR3aa: CSARVAGETQYF
j_gene: TRBJ2-7; abundance: .; v_gene: TRBV4-1; d_gene: .; CDR3nt: TGCGCCAGCAGCCAAGATACAGGGTACTACGAGCAGTACTTC; CDR3aa: CASSQDTGYYEQYF
j_gene: TRBJ2-1; abundance: .; v_gene: TRBV2; d_gene: .; CDR3nt: TGTGCCAGCAGTGTGGACACTGCAAATGAGCAGTTCTTC; CDR3aa: CASSVDTANEQFF
j_gene: TRBJ1-2; abundance: .; v_gene: TRBV6-5; d_gene: .; CDR3nt: TGTGCCAGCAGTGGGACAACCGCCTATGGCTACACCTTC; CDR3aa: CASSGTTAYGYTF
j_gene: TRBJ2-1; abundance: .; v_gene: TRBV14; d_gene: TRBD1; CDR3nt: TGTGCCAGCAGCCAGGGGCCGACAGGGGGAAAGTTCTTC; CDR3aa: CASSQGPTGGKFF
j_gene: TRBJ2-1; abundance: few; v_gene: TRBV12-3/TRBV12-4; d_gene: TRBD2; CDR3nt: TGTGCCAGCACCTCTTTAGCGGGGACACACAATGAGCAGTTCTTC; CDR3aa: CASTSLAGTHNEQFF
j_gene: TRBJ2-6; abundance: many; v_gene: TRBV5-1; d_gene: .; CDR3nt: TGCGCCAGCAGCTTCGGTTCACTCTCTGGGGCCAACGTCCTGACTTTC; CDR3aa: CASSFGSLSGANVLTF
j_gene: TRBJ2-1; abundance: few; v_gene: TRBV5-1; d_gene: .; CDR3nt: TGCGCCAGCAGCCAGGACTCGAGCTCCTACAATGAGCAGTTCTTC; CDR3aa: CASSQDSSSYNEQFF
j_gene: TRBJ2-6; abundance: .; v_gene: TRBV6-5; d_gene: .; CDR3nt: TGTGCCAGCAGGGGGGGTTTTGGGGCCAACGTCCTGACTTTC; CDR3aa: CASRGGFGANVLTF
j_gene: TRBJ1-1; abundance: few; v_gene: TRBV30; d_gene: TRBD1; CDR3nt: TGTGCCTGGAGTAGGCAGGGGGAAACTGAAGCTTTCTTT; CDR3aa: CAWSRQGETEAFF
j_gene: TRBJ2-3; abundance: few; v_gene: TRBV9; d_gene: .; CDR3nt: TGTGCCAGCAGCGCGAGGGGGGACGCGAACGCGAATACGCAGTATTTT; CDR3aa: CASSARGDANANTQYF
j_gene: TRBJ2-1; abundance: few; v_gene: TRBV7-2; d_gene: TRBD2; CDR3nt: TGTGCCAGCAGCTTAGTCCCTAGCGGGGTGTCTCACAATGAGCAGTTCTTC; CDR3aa: CASSLVPSGVSHNEQFF
j_gene: TRBJ2-7; abundance: .; v_gene: TRBV20-1; d_gene: .; CDR3nt: TGCAGTGCTAGGACGGGACAAGGAGCCTACGAGCAGTACTTC; CDR3aa: CSARTGQGAYEQYF
j_gene: TRBJ2-3; abundance: few; v_gene: TRBV29-1; d_gene: .; CDR3nt: TGCAGCGTTGACCTTACCGGGACGGTTGACACAGATACGCAGTATTTT; CDR3aa: CSVDLTGTVDTDTQYF
j_gene: TRBJ2-1; abundance: .; v_gene: TRBV12-3/TRBV12-4; d_gene: .; CDR3nt: TGTGCCAGCAGCCCACAGACAGCCTACAATGAGCAGTTCTTC; CDR3aa: CASSPQTAYNEQFF
j_gene: TRBJ1-2; abundance: .; v_gene: TRBV19; d_gene: .; CDR3nt: TGTGCCAGTAGTCAACATTCCCGGGGGCAGAGTGGCTACACCTTC; CDR3aa: CASSQHSRGQSGYTF
j_gene: TRBJ2-7; abundance: .; v_gene: TRBV29-1; d_gene: .; CDR3nt: TGCAGCGTTGAGCCAGTCGGGACCTCCAACGGCGAGCAGTACTTC; CDR3aa: CSVEPVGTSNGEQYF
j_gene: TRBJ2-3; abundance: few; v_gene: TRBV11-2; d_gene: .; CDR3nt: TGTGCCAGCATCCCTGTCGGGGTTAAAGATACGCAGTATTTT; CDR3aa: CASIPVGVKDTQYF
j_gene: TRBJ2-7; abundance: few; v_gene: TRBV11-2; d_gene: .; CDR3nt: TGTGCCAGCAGCCCTCTTCCCTCCTACGAGCAGTACTTC; CDR3aa: CASSPLPSYEQYF
j_gene: TRBJ2-1; abundance: few; v_gene: TRBV20-1; d_gene: TRBD2; CDR3nt: TGCAGTGCTAGCGCTAGCGGGACCCCCTACAATGAGCAGTTCTTC; CDR3aa: CSASASGTPYNEQFF
j_gene: TRBJ2-3; abundance: few; v_gene: TRBV7-8; d_gene: TRBD2; CDR3nt: TGTGCCAGCAGCTTAGCGCAGGGACTAGCTAACACAGATACGCAGTATTTT; CDR3aa: CASSLAQGLANTDTQYF
j_gene: TRBJ1-2; abundance: many; v_gene: TRBV6-2/TRBV6-3; d_gene: .; CDR3nt: TGTGCCAGCAGTTCGTCCTATGGCTACACCTTC; CDR3aa: CASSSSYGYTF
j_gene: TRBJ2-1; abundance: .; v_gene: TRBV4-1; d_gene: .; CDR3nt: TGCGCCAGCAGCCAAGATCCCGCTAGTGGTTGGAATGAGCAGTTCTTC; CDR3aa: CASSQDPASGWNEQFF
j_gene: TRBJ2-3; abundance: few; v_gene: TRBV4-1; d_gene: TRBD1; CDR3nt: TGCGCCAGCAGCCAAGCCCCACGGGCGCAGGGGGCGAGTTTTCTCACAGATACGCAGTATTTT; CDR3aa: CASSQAPRAQGASFLTDTQYF
j_gene: TRBJ1-5; abundance: .; v_gene: TRBV15; d_gene: .; CDR3nt: TGTGCCACGGGGGAAGGGAATCAGCCCCAGCATTTT; CDR3aa: CATGEGNQPQHF
j_gene: TRBJ2-5; abundance: .; v_gene: TRBV20-1; d_gene: .; CDR3nt: TGCAGTGCTAGTTCCGGTCCAGAAGAGACCCAGTACTTC; CDR3aa: CSASSGPEETQYF
j_gene: TRBJ1-2; abundance: .; v_gene: TRBV30; d_gene: TRBD1; CDR3nt: TGTGCCTGGACCAACAACGAGGGGGCGGACTATGGCTACACCTTC; CDR3aa: CAWTNNEGADYGYTF
j_gene: TRBJ1-1; abundance: .; v_gene: TRBV6-5; d_gene: .; CDR3nt: TGTGCCAGCAGCCCCGATTTGGTAAGGGAAGCTTTCTTT; CDR3aa: CASSPDLVREAFF
j_gene: TRBJ2-2; abundance: .; v_gene: TRBV5-1; d_gene: TRBD1; CDR3nt: TGCGCCAGCAGCTTTGGACAGGATGACACCGGGGAGCTGTTTTTT; CDR3aa: CASSFGQDDTGELFF
j_gene: TRBJ1-5; abundance: few; v_gene: TRBV7-8; d_gene: .; CDR3nt: TGTGCCAGCAGTCCATCCGGAATCCCGGGCAATCAGCCCCAGCATTTT; CDR3aa: CASSPSGIPGNQPQHF
j_gene: TRBJ1-1; abundance: .; v_gene: TRBV20-1; d_gene: .; CDR3nt: TGCAGTGCTAGAACACAGGTGTCCTACACTGAAGCTTTCTTT; CDR3aa: CSARTQVSYTEAFF
j_gene: TRBJ1-2; abundance: few; v_gene: TRBV27; d_gene: .; CDR3nt: TGTGCCAGCAGTTTCCGGGACAACGCTGCCTCCTATGGCTACACCTTC; CDR3aa: CASSFRDNAASYGYTF
j_gene: TRBJ2-5; abundance: few; v_gene: TRBV5-1; d_gene: TRBD2; CDR3nt: TGCGCCAGCAGCTGGCGGGCCCGAGCTAGCGGGCAAGAGACCCAGTACTTC; CDR3aa: CASSWRARASGQETQYF
j_gene: TRBJ1-2; abundance: few; v_gene: TRBV7-8; d_gene: .; CDR3nt: TGTGCCAGCAGCTTGGTCGGGGGTGACTATGGCTACACCTTC; CDR3aa: CASSLVGGDYGYTF
j_gene: TRBJ2-5; abundance: .; v_gene: TRBV12-3/TRBV12-4; d_gene: TRBD2; CDR3nt: TGTGCCAGCAGCACCCGACTAGCGGTCCAAGAGACCCAGTACTTC; CDR3aa: CASSTRLAVQETQYF
j_gene: TRBJ2-1; abundance: .; v_gene: TRBV7-2; d_gene: .; CDR3nt: TGTGCCAGCACCCGATCTGACAGGGAGGCCTACAATGAGCAGTTCTTC; CDR3aa: CASTRSDREAYNEQFF
j_gene: TRBJ2-7; abundance: .; v_gene: TRBV19; d_gene: .; CDR3nt: TGTGCCAGTAGTATTGGCCCGAACTACGAGCAGTACTTC; CDR3aa: CASSIGPNYEQYF
j_gene: TRBJ1-1; abundance: .; v_gene: TRBV6-5; d_gene: TRBD1; CDR3nt: TGTGCCAGCAGTCGAGATCGACAGGGGCTGAAGAACACTGAAGCTTTCTTT; CDR3aa: CASSRDRQGLKNTEAFF
j_gene: TRBJ2-1; abundance: .; v_gene: TRBV7-2; d_gene: .; CDR3nt: TGTGCCAGCAGCTTAAGGGCTAAAGCGGGCCCCAATGAGCAGTTCTTC; CDR3aa: CASSLRAKAGPNEQFF
j_gene: TRBJ2-3; abundance: .; v_gene: TRBV18; d_gene: .; CDR3nt: TGTGCCAGCTCACCGCGGGGGACAACAAGCACAGATACGCAGTATTTT; CDR3aa: CASSPRGTTSTDTQYF
j_gene: TRBJ2-3; abundance: .; v_gene: TRBV7-2; d_gene: .; CDR3nt: TGTGCCAGCAGCTTACGACCTAGCACAGATACGCAGTATTTT; CDR3aa: CASSLRPSTDTQYF
j_gene: TRBJ2-3; abundance: .; v_gene: TRBV5-6; d_gene: TRBD1; CDR3nt: TGTGCCAGCAACTTGGGAATGACAGGGGATAAAACAGATACGCAGTATTTT; CDR3aa: CASNLGMTGDKTDTQYF
j_gene: TRBJ1-2; abundance: .; v_gene: TRBV4-1; d_gene: TRBD1; CDR3nt: TGCGCCAGCGGCGACAGGGGCTATGGCTACACCTTC; CDR3aa: CASGDRGYGYTF
j_gene: TRBJ2-7; abundance: few; v_gene: TRBV19; d_gene: .; CDR3nt: TGTGCCAGTAGTATCGTGGCAGGGGAAGGGTACGAGCAGTACTTC; CDR3aa: CASSIVAGEGYEQYF
j_gene: TRBJ1-1; abundance: few; v_gene: TRBV25-1; d_gene: .; CDR3nt: TGTGCCAGCAGTGATTACACTGAAGCTTTCTTT; CDR3aa: CASSDYTEAFF
j_gene: TRBJ1-1; abundance: .; v_gene: TRBV24-1; d_gene: .; CDR3nt: TGTGCCACCAGTGATTCCGCTGCTGAAGCTTTCTTT; CDR3aa: CATSDSAAEAFF
j_gene: TRBJ2-1; abundance: few; v_gene: TRBV12-3/TRBV12-4; d_gene: TRBD1; CDR3nt: TGTGCCAGCAGTATAAGATCACAGGGGGGTGAGCAGTTCTTC; CDR3aa: CASSIRSQGGEQFF
j_gene: TRBJ1-1; abundance: .; v_gene: TRBV5-5; d_gene: .; CDR3nt: TGTGCCAGCAGCCTATCGACAAGGACCGTATCTGCTGAAGCTTTCTTT; CDR3aa: CASSLSTRTVSAEAFF